Sequencing of this T cell receptor beta chain was carried out in a study of OX40 agonist ivuxolimab in advanced cancers. Germline V gene data show CDR1 as LGHNA and CDR2 as YNFKEQ. The V end lost 0 bases, the J end lost 5 bases, and 8 bases lay between the germline ends. This CDR3 has 14 residues. The data were produced by immunoSEQ multiplex PCR, yet TCRdb's version contains in-frame clones alone and is incomplete. The table records about 76,000 clones, around 87% of them present only once. The source was CD4+ or CD8+ T cells sorted from blood, collected in a trial of the OX40 agonist ivuxolimab. This chain links TRBV4-2 with TRBJ1-5, with no clear D. This receptor was identified in an adult with an advanced solid tumor such as melanoma, head and neck, liver or kidney cancer. The CDR3 DNA sequence: TGTGCCAGCAGCCAAGAAGGCTGGGATCAGCCCCAGCATTTT. It is translated as CASSQEGWDQPQHF.